The 8 T cell receptor beta chains given below trace back to one sample, sequenced in a study of blood T cell repertoires in COVID-19. Using immunoSEQ multiplex PCR, the repertoire was profiled, and TCRdb retains in-frame clones only, with some absent. The sample records hundreds of thousands of clones, about 88% being singletons. The material sequenced was PBMCs or T cells enriched from blood (not recorded which). Every receptor here comes from a man in his thirties or forties with acute COVID-19.

This clone was seen only once. The chain employs TRBV7-2 and TRBJ2-5, with TRBD1 matching 10 bases. The ends lost 0 bases at V and 2 bases at J; junction bases unmatched: 6. CDR1 is SGHTA, CDR2 FQGNSA, per germline. This CDR3 region has 17 residues. The CDR3 DNA reads TGTGCCAGCAGCTTAGCCTTGACAGGGGGCAAACAAGAGACCCAGTACTTC. This sequence encodes CASSLALTGGKQETQYF.

The genes are TRBV28 and TRBJ1-2; D is perhaps TRBD1 (6 bases). CDR3 length equals 13 residues. The germline gives CDR1 MDHEN, CDR2 SYDVKM. V shed 6 bases and J shed 4 bases, with 12 bases lying between them. This CDR3 reads CASSRDMLYGYTF. Here the CDR3 DNA reads TGTGCCAGCAGCCGGGACATGCTCTATGGCTACACCTTC.

The chain links TRBV9 to TRBJ2-2; D gene ambiguous. Germline CDR1 is SGDLS and CDR2 is YYNGEE. The V end lost 1 base, the J end lost 7 bases, and 11 bases lay between the germline ends. The CDR3 length is 14 residues. DNA for the CDR3: TGTGCCAGCAGCGTATTCGTCCAGGACGGGGAGCTGTTTTTT. It is translated as CASSVFVQDGELFF.

The count of this clone is one. The V and J genes are TRBV5-1 and TRBJ1-4, with D perhaps matching TRBD1 (6 bases). The length of the CDR3 is 13 residues. Germline assignment: CDR1 SGHRS and CDR2 YFSETQ. The V end lost 3 bases, the J end lost 8 bases, and 11 bases lay between the germline ends. Written as DNA, the CDR3 is TGCGCCAGCAGCTGGACAGTAAGCGAAAAACTGTTTTTT. Residues: CASSWTVSEKLFF.

The gene calls are TRBV10-3 and TRBJ2-5; no definite D call. Trimming pared 2 bases from V and 2 bases from J, leaving 6 bases between. Germline assignment: CDR1 ENHRY and CDR2 SYGVKD. The length of the CDR3 is 13 residues. The CDR3 bases are TGTGCCATCAGTGAGGTCCAGCAAGAGACCCAGTACTTC. Translation: CAISEVQQETQYF.

V gene TRBV21-1 combines with J gene TRBJ2-7; no check of the table's D call, TRBD2, against the DNA was made. TRBV21-1 is classified as a pseudogene. The CDR3 has 15 amino acids. The CDR3 loop reads CASSKPLSYRGEQYV. CDR3 in DNA: TGTGCCAGCAGCAAACCTCTCTCTTATCGGGGCGAGCAGTACGTC.

The chain has TRBV27 and TRBJ1-1; tentative D call: TRBD1 (5 bases). This CDR3 has 13 residues. CDR1 and CDR2 from the germline V gene are MNHEY and SMNVEV (reference sequence). Trimming took off 3 bases at V and 7 bases at J, with 12 bases between the two ends. The CDR3 here is CASSFRQGGEAFF. The CDR3 nucleotides are TGTGCCAGCAGTTTTAGGCAGGGTGGTGAAGCTTTCTTT.

This chain joins TRBV27 and TRBJ1-1; 7 nucleotides line up with TRBD1. CDR3 length: 13 amino acids. After removal of 6 bases from V and 5 bases from J, the junction contained 6 bases not matched to a gene. Germline V gives CDR1 MNHEY, CDR2 SMNVEV (reference sequence). The CDR3 DNA is TGTGCCAGCAGCCAACAGGGGAGGACTGAAGCTTTCTTT. Translating gives CASSQQGRTEAFF.